These T cell receptor beta chains were read from a single sample in a study of control samples from healthy donors and cancer patients. Sequencing used immunoSEQ multiplex PCR; TCRdb keeps in-frame clones, though not all of them. Seen here are about 120,000 clones, about 86% observed once, and the top ten hold about 12%. The sequencing sample was made of blood. The source is a man between 25 and 39 years old in good health. CDR3s include the opening cysteine and the closing phenylalanine or tryptophan. D genes are given only for firm matches. The size field is filled for only some rows; it gives once, few, many or a size class.

V gene: TRBV20-1
clone size: NA
D gene: TRBD1
J gene: TRBJ1-2
CDR3 DNA: TGCAGTGCTCGTCACAGGGGCGGCTACACCTTC
CDR3 protein: CSARHRGGYTF

V gene: TRBV18
clone size: once
D gene: NA
J gene: TRBJ2-7
CDR3 DNA: TGTGCCAGCTCACAAGGACAAGCGAAACCCTACGAGCAGTACTTC
CDR3 protein: CASSQGQAKPYEQYF

V gene: TRBV29-1
clone size: NA
D gene: NA
J gene: TRBJ2-7
CDR3 DNA: TGCAGCGCCTCATACAGTCACTCCTACGAGCAGTACTTC
CDR3 protein: CSASYSHSYEQYF

V gene: TRBV7-8
clone size: NA
D gene: NA
J gene: TRBJ1-2
CDR3 DNA: TGTGCCAGCAGCTTAGAAGGTAGCCTAAGGTATGGCTACACCTTC
CDR3 protein: CASSLEGSLRYGYTF

V gene: TRBV13
clone size: few
D gene: TRBD1
J gene: TRBJ1-3
CDR3 DNA: TGTGCCAGCAGCTTAGAAGGAACAGGGGCTGGAAACACCATATATTTT
CDR3 protein: CASSLEGTGAGNTIYF

V gene: TRBV7-9
clone size: NA
D gene: TRBD1
J gene: TRBJ1-1
CDR3 DNA: TGTGCCAGCAGCCTCCAGGGGGGCACTGAAGCTTTCTTT
CDR3 protein: CASSLQGGTEAFF

V gene: TRBV3-1/TRBV3-2
clone size: NA
D gene: NA
J gene: TRBJ1-2
CDR3 DNA: TGTGCCAGCAGCCAAGAATCCCTCTTTAACTATGGCTACACCTTC
CDR3 protein: CASSQESLFNYGYTF

V gene: TRBV5-5
clone size: NA
D gene: NA
J gene: TRBJ1-1
CDR3 DNA: TGTGCCAGCAGCTTGGACAGGAGGGCTGAAGCTTTCTTT
CDR3 protein: CASSLDRRAEAFF

V gene: TRBV2
clone size: once
D gene: NA
J gene: TRBJ1-1
CDR3 DNA: TGTGCCAGCAGTCCCGTCGCCGCTGAAGCTTTCTTT
CDR3 protein: CASSPVAAEAFF

V gene: TRBV9
clone size: NA
D gene: NA
J gene: TRBJ2-2
CDR3 DNA: TGTGCCAGCAGCGTAGGGTTCCGTACCGGGGAGCTGTTTTTT
CDR3 protein: CASSVGFRTGELFF

V gene: TRBV2
clone size: NA
D gene: TRBD2
J gene: TRBJ2-1
CDR3 DNA: TGTGCCAGCAGGGAAAGCACTAGCGGGGGTTACAATGAGCAGTTCTTC
CDR3 protein: CASRESTSGGYNEQFF

V gene: TRBV10-3
clone size: few
D gene: NA
J gene: TRBJ1-4
CDR3 DNA: TGTGCCATCAGTGAGTCCTCAGGGGAACTGTTTTTT
CDR3 protein: CAISESSGELFF

V gene: TRBV6-5
clone size: NA
D gene: NA
J gene: TRBJ2-1
CDR3 DNA: TGTGCCAGCAGTTACCTGCAGGGAGTGAAAATAGAGTTCTTC
CDR3 protein: CASSYLQGVKIEFF

V gene: TRBV9
clone size: NA
D gene: NA
J gene: TRBJ1-1
CDR3 DNA: TGTGCCAGCAGCGTAGAAGGAAGGGGCATGAACACTGAAGCTTTCTTT
CDR3 protein: CASSVEGRGMNTEAFF

V gene: TRBV6-6
clone size: NA
D gene: TRBD1
J gene: TRBJ2-1
CDR3 DNA: TGTGCCAGCAGTCCGGACAGGGGGACCAATGAGCAGTTCTTC
CDR3 protein: CASSPDRGTNEQFF

V gene: TRBV19
clone size: once
D gene: NA
J gene: TRBJ2-5
CDR3 DNA: TGTGCCAGTAATCCCCACCCAGGGGAGACCCAGTACTTC
CDR3 protein: CASNPHPGETQYF